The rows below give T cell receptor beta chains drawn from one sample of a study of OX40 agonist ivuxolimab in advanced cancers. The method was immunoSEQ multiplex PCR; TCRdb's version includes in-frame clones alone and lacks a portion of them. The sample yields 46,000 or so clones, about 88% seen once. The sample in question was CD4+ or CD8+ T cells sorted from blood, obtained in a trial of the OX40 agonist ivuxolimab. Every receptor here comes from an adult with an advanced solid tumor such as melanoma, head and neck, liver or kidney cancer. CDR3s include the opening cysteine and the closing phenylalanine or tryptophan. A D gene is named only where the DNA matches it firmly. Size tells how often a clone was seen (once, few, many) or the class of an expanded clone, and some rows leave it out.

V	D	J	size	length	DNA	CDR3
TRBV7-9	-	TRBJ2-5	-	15	TGTGCCAGCAGCTTAGGGGGCAGGGAGCGGGAGACCCAGTACTTC	CASSLGGRERETQYF
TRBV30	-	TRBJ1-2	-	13	TGTGCCTGGAGTGTACGGACTTACTATGGCTACACCTTC	CAWSVRTYYGYTF
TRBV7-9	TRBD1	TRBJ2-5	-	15	TGTGCCAGCAGCCTCAGGACAGGGAACCAAGAGACCCAGTACTTC	CASSLRTGNQETQYF
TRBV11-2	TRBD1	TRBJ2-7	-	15	TGTGCCAGCAGCTGGGGACAGGGTCTAACATACGAGCAGTACTTC	CASSWGQGLTYEQYF
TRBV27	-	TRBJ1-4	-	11	TGTGCCAGCAGCTTTGGGTTAAAACTGTTTTTT	CASSFGLKLFF
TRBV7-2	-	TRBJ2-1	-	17	TGTGCCAGCAGCACACCGGGGGCGGGAGCGTCCTACAATGAGCAGTTCTTC	CASSTPGAGASYNEQFF
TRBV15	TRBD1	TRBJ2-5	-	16	TGTGCCACCAGCAGTCGGGACAGGGGGCGCGTGGAGACCCAGTACTTC	CATSSRDRGRVETQYF
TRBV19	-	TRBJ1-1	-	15	TGTGCCAGTAGTGCCGCACTGGGCGGGAACACTGAAGCTTTCTTT	CASSAALGGNTEAFF
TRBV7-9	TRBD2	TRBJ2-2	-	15	TGTGCCAGCAGCCTCCTGGGACTAGCGGTCGGGGAGCTGTTTTTT	CASSLLGLAVGELFF
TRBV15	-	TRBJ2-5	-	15	TGTGCCACCAGCAGAGATCGGGACGGACAAGAGACCCAGTACTTC	CATSRDRDGQETQYF
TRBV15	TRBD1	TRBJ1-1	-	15	TGTGCCACCAGCAGAGCGACAGGGCGAATGGCTGAAGCTTTCTTT	CATSRATGRMAEAFF
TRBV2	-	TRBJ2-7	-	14	TGTGCCAGCAGCACCCTCGGACAGTCCCCCCGGTGGTACTTC	CASSTLGQSPRWYF
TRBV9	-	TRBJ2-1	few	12	TGTGCCAGCAGCGTAAGGGACTATGAGCAGTTCTTC	CASSVRDYEQFF
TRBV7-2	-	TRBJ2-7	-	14	TGTGCCAGCAGCTTAGAAGCCGGAACCTACGAGCAGTACTTC	CASSLEAGTYEQYF
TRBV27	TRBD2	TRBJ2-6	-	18	TGTGCCAGCGTTGCTAGCGGGAGGGCCGGCTCTGGGGCCAACGTCCTGACTTTC	CASVASGRAGSGANVLTF
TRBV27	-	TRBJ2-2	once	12	TGTGCCAGCGGCAGAGTCACCGGGGAGCTGTTTTTT	CASGRVTGELFF
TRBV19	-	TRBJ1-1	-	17	TGTGCCAGTAGTATGGGGATGACAGGTAGACTGAACACTGAAGCTTTCTTT	CASSMGMTGRLNTEAFF
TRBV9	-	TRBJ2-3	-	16	TGTGCCAGCAGCCAAGGACTACAAGGGCACACAGATACGCAGTATTTT	CASSQGLQGHTDTQYF
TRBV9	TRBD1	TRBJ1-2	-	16	TGTGCCAGCAGCGTACTCGGACAGGGGGATGGCAATGGCTACACCTTC	CASSVLGQGDGNGYTF
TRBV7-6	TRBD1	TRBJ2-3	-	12	TGTGCCAGCAGCGACAGGGGTGATACGCAGTATTTT	CASSDRGDTQYF
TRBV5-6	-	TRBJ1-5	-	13	TGTGCCAGCAGCTTGGGCCCTTATCAGCCCCAGCATTTT	CASSLGPYQPQHF
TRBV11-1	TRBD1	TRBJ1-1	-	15	TGTGCCAGCAGCTGGACGGACAGGGTTTTCACTGAAGCTTTCTTT	CASSWTDRVFTEAFF
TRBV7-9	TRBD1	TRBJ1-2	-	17	TGTGCCAGCAGCTTAGCCCTTGGGACAGGGTCGCCCTATGGCTACACCTTC	CASSLALGTGSPYGYTF